This T cell receptor beta chain was sequenced during a study of T cell responses to AZD1222 COVID-19 vaccine. Whole-study results and caveats: Dominant at 160-218 and 743-854, vaccine-associated CD4 TCRs also spanned spike. Repertoires were collected only later (after the peak T cell response had occurred). Nearly half of the spike-specific TCRs reportedly recognize variant regions that carry no mutations. Elevations in Spike-specific TCR breadth and depth followed administration of two AZD1222 doses.

This CDR3 is 15 amino acids long. Germline values: CDR1 MNHNS, CDR2 SASEGT. Trimming left V 3 bases short and J 0 bases short, with 12 bases between. As to this clone: What it binds is unknown.

Clones were sequenced by immunoSEQ multiplex PCR, and TCRdb holds only the in-frame ones, with some missing. This sample carries about 100,000 clones, roughly 87% of them seen once, and the ten largest clones take 16%. V usage is TRBV6-1 and J usage is TRBJ2-7; D is perhaps TRBD2 (6 bases). This TCR came from an adult in good health. This sample comprised peripheral blood, obtained on day 0 of AZD1222 vaccination. This chain's CDR3 is CASSDYSGSSYEQYF. CDR3 nucleotide sequence: TGTGCCAGCAGTGATTATAGCGGTAGCTCCTACGAGCAGTACTTC.